Listed here is a single T cell receptor (beta chain). Its antigen is not identified. These data come from a study of cytomegalovirus exposure and HLA in healthy donors. Study-wide findings and caveats: In vitro, three CMV-associated chains proved specific for CMV antigens. A list of roughly 180 TCR beta chains associated with cytomegalovirus was given. The tendency of first-cohort TCR clusters to co-occur in the approximately 120 validation repertoires was identified by a subsequent analysis.

Trimming pared 3 bases from V and 4 bases from J, leaving 12 bases between. The CDR3 length is 14 residues. Germline V gene sequence: CDR1 KGHSH, CDR2 LQKENI. Donors came from a validation cohort of 90 to 150 subjects, distinct from the first 666-subject cohort. Profiled with immunoSEQ multiplex PCR; TCRdb holds only in-frame clones, not every one. The sample has around 200,000 clones, 80% to 85% seen once. The TCR sequence derives from a young woman in good health and CMV-seronegative. The source material was PBMCs. The chain combines TRBV18 with TRBJ2-5, with a weak D call TRBD2 (6 bases). The CDR3 region has the DNA TGTGCCAGCTCACCTAGCGGTGGGGGAGAGACCCAGTACTTC. Its translation is CASSPSGGGETQYF.